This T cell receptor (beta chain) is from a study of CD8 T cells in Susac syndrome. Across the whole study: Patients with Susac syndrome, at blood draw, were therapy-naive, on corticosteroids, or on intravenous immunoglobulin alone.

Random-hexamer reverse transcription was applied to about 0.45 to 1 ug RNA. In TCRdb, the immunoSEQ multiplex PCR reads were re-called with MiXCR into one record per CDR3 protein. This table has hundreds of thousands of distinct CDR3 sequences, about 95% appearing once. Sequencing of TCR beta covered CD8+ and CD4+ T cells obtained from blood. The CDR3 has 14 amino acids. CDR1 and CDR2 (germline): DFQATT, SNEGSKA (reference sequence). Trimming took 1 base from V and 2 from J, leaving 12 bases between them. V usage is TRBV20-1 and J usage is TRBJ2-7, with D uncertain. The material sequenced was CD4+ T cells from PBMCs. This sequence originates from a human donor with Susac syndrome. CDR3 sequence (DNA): TGCAGTGCTAGAGCGCATAGGGCCCCCTACGAGCAGTACTTC. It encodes CSARAHRAPYEQYF.